Following are 10 T cell receptor beta chains from one sample sequenced in a study of T cell responses to AZD1222 COVID-19 vaccine. Sequencing used immunoSEQ multiplex PCR; TCRdb keeps in-frame clones, though not all of them. The sample comprises roughly 100,000 clones, 70% to 90% of which are singletons, and roughly a sixth rests with the top ten. The sequencing here drew on peripheral blood, taken on day 0 of AZD1222 vaccination. The receptor set was obtained from an adult in good health.

V is TRBV25-1 and J is TRBJ1-1, with D perhaps matching TRBD1 (6 bases). The V gene lost 2 bases and the J gene lost 11 bases, with 12 bases spanning the gap. Germline-derived CDR1 and CDR2 are MGHDK and SYGVNS. The CDR3 consists of 12 residues. CDR3 bases: TGTGCCAGCAGTGAAGTAGGGACAAGGGCTTTCTTT. As protein: CASSEVGTRAFF.

This chain connects TRBV9 to TRBJ2-3; 7 nucleotides line up with TRBD2. Germline CDR1 and CDR2: SGDLS and YYNGEE. The CDR3 totals 18 residues. Unmatched junction bases numbered 17, after V lost 3 bases and J lost 4 bases. The CDR3 DNA sequence: TGTGCCAGCAGCGGCGGACTAGTGGGGGGGTCGCGGCCAGATACGCAGTATTTT. It codes for CASSGGLVGGSRPDTQYF.

The V call is TRBV11-3, the J call TRBJ1-1, with D hard to call. CDR1 SGHNT and CDR2 YENEEA come from the germline V gene. This CDR3 is built from 13 residues. The V end lost 3 bases, the J end lost 0 bases, and 5 bases lay between the germline ends. CDR3 amino acids: CASSFSMNTEAFF. CDR3 in DNA: TGTGCCAGCAGCTTTTCGATGAACACTGAAGCTTTCTTT.

The CDR3 region has the DNA TGTGCCAGCAGCCATACGGACACTAACTATGGCTACACCTTC. It is translated as CASSHTDTNYGYTF. V gene TRBV4-2 combines with J gene TRBJ1-2; D perhaps matches TRBD1 (5 bases). The germline gives CDR1 LGHNA, CDR2 YNFKEQ. This CDR3 region has 14 residues. Trimming stripped 3 bases from V and 0 bases from J, with 8 bases between.

The rearrangement links TRBV10-1 to TRBJ1-2, with 8 nucleotides matching TRBD1. This CDR3 region has 19 residues. Unmatched junction bases numbered 25, after V lost 10 bases and J lost 3 bases. Germline values: CDR1 WNHNN, CDR2 SYGVQD (reference sequence). The CDR3 spells CANPTTGRTGPSNHYGYTF. In nucleotides, the CDR3 is TGCGCCAACCCCACAACAGGGAGGACAGGGCCCTCAAATCACTATGGCTACACCTTC.

This sequence joins TRBV5-8 and TRBJ2-2, with D perhaps being TRBD1 or TRBD2 (5 bases each). The V gene lost 2 bases and the J gene lost 4 bases, with 15 bases spanning the gap. CDR1 is SGHTS and CDR2 is YDEGEE in the germline V gene. The CDR3 totals 16 residues. For the CDR3, the DNA is TGTGCCAGCAGCTTTCGAGGGGCGCCGGGCACCGGGGAGCTGTTTTTT. Residues: CASSFRGAPGTGELFF.

The chain has TRBV4-1 and TRBJ1-2; weak D call: TRBD1 (6 bases). Looked up from germline, CDR1 is MGHRA and CDR2 is YSYEKL. This CDR3 is 13 amino acids long. Trimming left V 8 bases short and J 6 bases short, with 16 bases between. CDR3 loop: CASLETGSNGYTF. The CDR3 bases are TGCGCCAGCCTCGAGACAGGTTCAAATGGCTACACCTTC.

J is TRBJ2-1 and V is TRBV19; 9 positions match TRBD2. V gave up 2 bases and J gave up 5 bases; unmatched junction bases: 1. The length of the CDR3 is 14 residues. Germline V lookup: CDR1 LNHDA, CDR2 SQIVND (reference sequence). The CDR3 DNA reads TGTGCCAGTAGTATACTAGCGGGGAACAATGAGCAGTTCTTC. Translating gives CASSILAGNNEQFF.

The V and J genes are TRBV27 and TRBJ2-1; D may be TRBD1 or TRBD2 (5 bases each). This CDR3 comprises 17 residues. Between the trimmed V and J ends, which lost 7 bases and 0 bases, there was a span of 19 bases. CDR1 is MNHEY, CDR2 SMNVEV, per germline (reference sequence). The CDR3 DNA is TGTGCCAGCAACTCCCCCGTTCGGGGCCGCTCCTACAATGAGCAGTTCTTC. Amino acids: CASNSPVRGRSYNEQFF.

The V gene is TRBV29-1, the J gene TRBJ1-2; D gene ambiguous. V lost 2 bases and J 2 bases, leaving 6 bases between the germline ends. This CDR3 region has 12 residues. Germline CDR1 is SQVTM and CDR2 is ANQGSEA. The CDR3 region has the DNA TGCAGCGTTGAAATCGGGAACTATGGCTACACCTTC. Its translation is CSVEIGNYGYTF.